The present entry profiles one T cell receptor beta chain with its context. No antigen is known for it. Sequenced by immunoSEQ multiplex PCR; TCRdb stores in-frame clones only, minus some. The sample lists around 550,000 clones; approximately 96% were seen once. The sample belongs to a study of shared clonotypes between healthy human individuals. Points from the study as a whole: What limited the represented genetic and exposure-history diversity was the small number of donors. The authors expected sequencing depth to affect clonotype sharing among donors.

As defined, naive CD8 cells were CD45RO-negative and positively selected for CCR7, with terminally differentiated effector memory CD45RA+ cells excluded. Free of recent acute infections or vaccinations, the donors were healthy HIV-negative adults. Germline CDR1 SEHNR, CDR2 FQNEAQ (reference sequence). V was clipped by 4 bases and J by 2 bases, with 11 bases between them. The CDR3 runs to 14 residues. The V call is TRBV7-9, the J call TRBJ2-5, with D perhaps assigned TRBD1 or TRBD2 (5 bases each). This clonotype was sampled from a woman under 40 in good health. The sequenced sample was naive CD8+ T cells sorted from blood. The CDR3 protein is CASSWDVPQETQYF. CDR3 bases: TGTGCCAGCAGCTGGGACGTACCGCAAGAGACCCAGTACTTC.